The 31 T cell receptor beta chains listed next were all sequenced from one sample in a study of blood T cell repertoires in COVID-19. Assay used: immunoSEQ multiplex PCR; TCRdb lists only in-frame clones, some missing. The table records about 250,000 clones, roughly 87% of them present only once. The sequencing input was PBMCs or T cells enriched from blood (not recorded which). These receptors came from a woman aged 25-40 years with acute COVID-19.

The chain has TRBV18 and TRBJ1-2; the D gene is possibly TRBD1 (5 bases). The V end was cut by 0 bases, the J end by 8 bases, with 13 bases between. The CDR3 has 14 amino acids. Germline assignment: CDR1 KGHSH and CDR2 LQKENI. CDR3 in DNA: TGTGCCAGCTCACCACCGGGGGGATCTTCGGGCTACACCTTC. Translating gives CASSPPGGSSGYTF.

V usage is TRBV5-4 and J usage is TRBJ2-3; TRBD2 matches at 9 bases. V lost 2 bases and J lost 2; bases outside the gene matches: 3. The CDR3 totals 15 residues. CDR1 SGHNT and CDR2 YYREEE come from the germline V gene (reference sequence). The CDR3 sequence is CASSFLAGATDTQYF. The CDR3 DNA reads as TGTGCCAGCAGCTTTTTAGCGGGGGCCACAGATACGCAGTATTTT.

This clone was seen once. V is TRBV7-8 and J is TRBJ1-2, with D possibly being TRBD1 (5 bases). The V end was cut by 3 bases, the J end by 5 bases, with 28 bases between. CDR1 is SGHVS and CDR2 is FQNEAQ in the germline V gene. This CDR3 has 19 amino acids. The CDR3 DNA reads as TGTGCCAGCAGCTTCGCCCGAACCGGGACTTACACCAATCTTTATGGCTACACCTTC. Protein sequence: CASSFARTGTYTNLYGYTF.

This rearrangement joins TRBV11-2 to TRBJ2-5; 7 nucleotides align to TRBD2. The V and J ends lost 1 base and 5 bases, in that order; junction bases with no gene match: 1. Germline V lookup: CDR1 SGHAT, CDR2 FQNNGV. This CDR3 has 13 amino acids. CDR3 protein: CASSLGAGETQYF. In DNA, the CDR3 is TGTGCCAGCAGCTTAGGAGCGGGGGAGACCCAGTACTTC.

The chain uses TRBV27 and TRBJ1-2; TRBD1 aligns across 10 bases. Trimming at V came to 6 bases and at J to 5 bases, leaving 18 bases not matched to a gene. Germline V gene sequence: CDR1 MNHEY, CDR2 SMNVEV (reference sequence). There are 18 residues in the CDR3. This CDR3 is CASSATGQGGLLSYGYTF. The CDR3 nucleotides read TGTGCCAGCAGCGCTACCGGACAGGGGGGGCTCTTGTCGTATGGCTACACCTTC.

J is TRBJ1-3 and V is TRBV19; TRBD1 might be the D (5 bases). The CDR3 consists of 15 residues. Germline CDR1 is LNHDA and CDR2 is SQIVND (reference sequence). Trimming took 5 bases from V and 4 from J, leaving 15 bases between them. CDR3 DNA sequence: TGTGCCAGTAGTGTACGGAGGGGATTGGGAAACACCATATATTTT. This gives the protein CASSVRRGLGNTIYF.

This clone was seen just once. CDR3 region: CSASSGNRGYEQYF. The CDR3 DNA sequence: TGCAGTGCTAGTTCGGGAAACAGGGGCTACGAGCAGTACTTC. The chain employs TRBV20-1 and TRBJ2-7; TRBD1 aligns across 7 bases. CDR3 length equals 14 residues. V was clipped by 3 bases and J by 3 bases; unmatched bases: 8. Germline V gene data show CDR1 as DFQATT and CDR2 as SNEGSKA (reference sequence).

This chain uses TRBV29-1 with TRBJ1-1; D not resolved. Germline V lookup: CDR1 SQVTM, CDR2 ANQGSEA. The V end was cut by 3 bases, the J end by 7 bases, with 9 bases between. This CDR3 comprises 11 residues. The CDR3 is CSVEQVGEAFF. CDR3 sequence (DNA): TGCAGCGTTGAGCAGGTCGGTGAAGCTTTCTTT.

The CDR3 spells CASSKSSGGLQETQYF. CDR3 nucleotide sequence: TGTGCCAGCAGCAAGTCTAGCGGGGGGCTCCAAGAGACCCAGTACTTC. The rearrangement uses TRBV11-2 and TRBJ2-5, with 11 bases fitting TRBD2. The CDR3 is 16 amino acids. With 5 bases clipped from V and 1 base from J, the junction kept 6 bases outside the gene matches. Germline values: CDR1 SGHAT, CDR2 FQNNGV.

This clone was seen at least ten times. The chain recombines TRBV12-3 or TRBV12-4 with TRBJ2-7; 9 nucleotides match TRBD1. There are 13 residues in the CDR3. The V gene end was trimmed by 6 bases and the J gene end by 6 bases; junction bases not matched to a gene: 6. The chain's CDR3 is CASSIGTGSEQYF. The CDR3 DNA follows: TGTGCCAGCAGCATCGGGACAGGGAGCGAGCAGTACTTC.

The chain recombines TRBV5-1 with TRBJ2-3; D unclear. Trimming took off 5 bases at V and 5 bases at J, with 12 bases between the two ends. CDR1 SGHRS and CDR2 YFSETQ come from the germline V gene. The CDR3 has 13 amino acids. CDR3 DNA sequence: TGCGCCAGCAGGTTAGAGCCCCTAGATACGCAGTATTTT. It is translated as CASRLEPLDTQYF.

The chain is built from TRBV12-3 or TRBV12-4 and TRBJ1-5; TRBD1 aligns across 7 bases. There are 13 residues in the CDR3. V lost 6 bases to trimming and J lost 5 bases; unmatched junction nucleotides: 4. In DNA, the CDR3 is TGTGCCAGCAGACAGGGGTTGGATCAGCCCCAGCATTTT. Translation: CASRQGLDQPQHF.

The chain couples TRBV12-5 to TRBJ1-3; D call uncertain. Germline CDR1 reads LGHNT; CDR2 reads FRNRAP. The germline V and J ends were trimmed by 1 base and 0 bases, with 4 bases remaining between them. The CDR3 is made up of 14 amino acids. DNA for the CDR3: TGTGCTAGTGGTTTGGGCAGCTCTGGAAACACCATATATTTT. Residues: CASGLGSSGNTIYF.

The genes are TRBV5-1 and TRBJ2-2, with 7 bases identical to TRBD2. CDR3 length: 15 residues. Unmatched junction bases numbered 5, after V lost 0 bases and J lost 6 bases. Germline CDR1 and CDR2: SGHRS and YFSETQ. As DNA, the CDR3 is TGCGCCAGCAGCTTGGCCCGGGGGGATGCCGGGGAGCTGTTTTTT. Its protein product is CASSLARGDAGELFF.

CDR3 in DNA: TGTGCCAGCAGCCCCGACGACAGGTCAAGCAATCAGCCCCAGCATTTT. This codes for CASSPDDRSSNQPQHF. V gene TRBV7-8 combines with J gene TRBJ1-5; D is possibly TRBD1 (6 bases). CDR1 and CDR2 (germline): SGHVS, FQNEAQ. V lost 5 bases, J lost 1 base, and 15 bases lay in between. The CDR3 is made up of 16 amino acids.

This clone showed up just a few times. The rearrangement joins TRBV12-3 or TRBV12-4 to TRBJ1-1; a weak D match, TRBD1 (5 bases). The CDR3 has 13 amino acids. The germline V and J ends were trimmed by 3 bases and 4 bases, with 9 bases remaining between them. CDR3 amino acids: CASSFQGGTEAFF. The CDR3 DNA reads as TGTGCCAGCAGTTTTCAGGGAGGCACTGAAGCTTTCTTT.

V gene TRBV2 combines with J gene TRBJ1-1; D is ambiguous. There are 14 residues in the CDR3. V was pared by 4 bases and J by 0 bases, with 9 bases between. The V gene's germline CDR1 is SNHLY and CDR2 FYNNEI. CDR3 nucleotides: TGTGCCAGCAGTGTGAGCCGCATGAACACTGAAGCTTTCTTT. Translating gives CASSVSRMNTEAFF.

This chain links TRBV5-6 with TRBJ2-7; D unresolved. Germline V CDR1 and CDR2: SGHDT, YYEEEE. The CDR3 is 12 amino acids. The V end was cut by 2 bases, the J end by 4 bases, with 7 bases between. The CDR3 region has the DNA TGTGCCAGCAGCTTACAGAGTTACGAGCAGTACTTC. Translation: CASSLQSYEQYF.

This clone was observed once. V gene TRBV3-1 (or the pseudogene TRBV3-2) combines with J gene TRBJ1-5; 8 bases map to TRBD1. Unmatched junction bases numbered 15, after V lost 4 bases and J lost 7 bases. Germline V gene data show CDR1 as LGHDT and CDR2 as YNNKEL (reference sequence). The CDR3 is 17 amino acids. The CDR3 DNA sequence: TGTGCCAGCAGCCTGGGGCCTACTCCAGGGGGCGGGCAGCCCCAGCATTTT. This encodes CASSLGPTPGGGQPQHF.

The chain combines TRBV7-2 with TRBJ2-2, with TRBD1 as a possible D gene (5 bases). Per the germline V gene, CDR1 is SGHTA and CDR2 is FQGNSA. The CDR3 is 15 amino acids. Trimming stripped 1 base from V and 0 bases from J, with 6 bases between. The CDR3 DNA reads as TGTGCCAGCAGCTTAGGACAGCCGAACACCGGGGAGCTGTTTTTT. Its protein product is CASSLGQPNTGELFF.

The J gene is TRBJ2-1, the V gene TRBV10-3; TRBD2 aligns across 10 bases. V lost 6 bases to trimming and J lost 4 bases; unmatched junction nucleotides: 9. This CDR3 is 16 amino acids long. Germline CDR1 reads ENHRY; CDR2 reads SYGVKD. The CDR3 sequence: CAISLNSGGAYNEQFF. Here the CDR3 DNA reads TGTGCCATCAGCCTTAACAGCGGGGGGGCGTACAATGAGCAGTTCTTC.

This clone was picked up one time. The chain carries TRBV5-5 and TRBJ1-2, with D tentatively TRBD1 (6 bases). The germline V gene encodes CDR1 SGHKS and CDR2 YYEKEE (reference sequence). The CDR3 has 14 amino acids. V was shortened by 0 bases and J by 7 bases, with 13 bases between the two germline ends. DNA for the CDR3: TGTGCCAGCAGCTTGGGGTACAGGGAAGGTGGCTACACCTTC. As protein: CASSLGYREGGYTF.

This chain joins TRBV5-1 and TRBJ2-3; 7 bases fit TRBD1. Trimming cost V 4 bases and J 7 bases; bases outside gene matches: 9. The germline gives CDR1 SGHRS, CDR2 YFSETQ. This CDR3 spans 14 amino acids. The CDR3 region is CASSEGDRQNTQYF. In DNA form, the CDR3 reads TGCGCCAGCAGCGAAGGGGACAGACAAAATACGCAGTATTTT.

The V and J genes are TRBV9 and TRBJ1-1; D remains unclear. V gave up 0 bases and J gave up 4 bases, with 10 bases separating them. The length of the CDR3 is 14 residues. Per germline, CDR1 SGDLS and CDR2 YYNGEE. The CDR3 region is CASSVAIGGTEAFF. As DNA, the CDR3 is TGTGCCAGCAGCGTAGCAATCGGCGGCACTGAAGCTTTCTTT.

The gene calls are TRBV5-6 and TRBJ1-1; the D gene is possibly TRBD1 (6 bases). Germline V gene sequence: CDR1 SGHDT, CDR2 YYEEEE. The CDR3 loop spans 13 amino acids. Trimming stripped 4 bases from V and 4 bases from J, with 11 bases between. The CDR3 DNA reads as TGTGCCAGCAGCCTAGGGGGGGGCACTGAAGCTTTCTTT. The encoded protein is CASSLGGGTEAFF.

The chain uses TRBV9 and TRBJ2-6; no clear D gene. The germline CDR1 and CDR2 sequences are SGDLS and YYNGEE. V was cut by 2 bases and J by 0 bases, with 12 bases left in between. CDR3 size: 17 residues. CDR3 DNA: TGTGCCAGCAGCGTCATCCCGTGGGCCTCTGGGGCCAACGTCCTGACTTTC. Its translation: CASSVIPWASGANVLTF.

V is TRBV5-1 and J is TRBJ1-5; no definite D call. The CDR3 runs to 13 residues. The germline CDR1 and CDR2 sequences are SGHRS and YFSETQ. Trimming removed 0 bases from V and 5 bases from J, with 6 bases in between. The CDR3 here is CASSLGVDQPQHF. The CDR3 DNA reads TGCGCCAGCAGCTTGGGAGTAGATCAGCCCCAGCATTTT.

The J gene is TRBJ1-6, the V gene TRBV7-9; no reliable D call. Trimming removed 4 bases at V and 10 bases at J, with 14 bases between. Germline loops: CDR1 SEHNR, CDR2 FQNEAQ (reference sequence). This CDR3 has 14 amino acids. CDR3 loop: CASSSGVRASPLHF. Written as DNA, the CDR3 is TGTGCCAGCAGCTCCGGTGTGAGGGCATCACCCCTCCACTTT.

This chain links TRBV2 with TRBJ2-1; the match to TRBD2 covers 9 bases. The CDR3 is 15 residues long. CDR1 is SNHLY, CDR2 FYNNEI, per germline. J lost 0 bases, V lost 9 bases, and 6 bases had no gene match. The CDR3 here is CARNRLAASYNEQFF. In DNA, the CDR3 is TGTGCCAGAAATAGACTAGCGGCCTCCTACAATGAGCAGTTCTTC.

The rearrangement links TRBV12-5 to TRBJ2-7; a weak D match, TRBD2 (5 bases). The CDR3 length is 14 residues. V was clipped by 5 bases and J by 0 bases, with 11 bases between them. Germline lookup yields CDR1 LGHNT and CDR2 FRNRAP. The chain's CDR3 is CASGIGRDSYEQYF. CDR3 nucleotide sequence: TGTGCTAGTGGTATAGGGAGAGACTCCTACGAGCAGTACTTC.

The chain combines TRBV7-2 with TRBJ2-2; D perhaps matches TRBD1 (5 bases). The V end was cut by 6 bases, the J end by 1 base, with 12 bases between. The CDR3 has 15 residues. The germline gives CDR1 SGHTA, CDR2 FQGNSA. The CDR3 nucleotides are TGTGCCAGCAGATTACAGGCAGAGAACACCGGGGAGCTGTTTTTT. Translated, it gives CASRLQAENTGELFF.